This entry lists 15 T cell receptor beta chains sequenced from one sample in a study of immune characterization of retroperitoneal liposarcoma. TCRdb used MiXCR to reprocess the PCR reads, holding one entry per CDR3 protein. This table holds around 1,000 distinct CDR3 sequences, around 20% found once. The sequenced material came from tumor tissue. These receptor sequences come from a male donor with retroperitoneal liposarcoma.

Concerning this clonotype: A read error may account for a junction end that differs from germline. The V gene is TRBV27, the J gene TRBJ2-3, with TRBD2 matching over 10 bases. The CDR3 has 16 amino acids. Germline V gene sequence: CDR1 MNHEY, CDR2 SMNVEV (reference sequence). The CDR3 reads CASSLWASGGTDTQYF. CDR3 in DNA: TGTGCCAGCAGTTTATGGGCTAGCGGGGGCACAGATACGCAATATTTT.

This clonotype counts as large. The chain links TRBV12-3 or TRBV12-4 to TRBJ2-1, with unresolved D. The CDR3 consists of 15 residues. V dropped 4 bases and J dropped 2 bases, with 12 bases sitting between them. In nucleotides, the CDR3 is TGTGCCAGCAGTTCAGACATTGGGGCCTACAATGAGCAGTTCTTC. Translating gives CASSSDIGAYNEQFF.

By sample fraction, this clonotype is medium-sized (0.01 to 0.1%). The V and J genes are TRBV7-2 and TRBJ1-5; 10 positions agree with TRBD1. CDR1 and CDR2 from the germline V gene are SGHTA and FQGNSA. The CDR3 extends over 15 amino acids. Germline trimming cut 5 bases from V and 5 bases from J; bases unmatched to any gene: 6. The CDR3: CASSLTGTGDQPQHF. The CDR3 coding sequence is TGTGCCAGCAGCCTCACCGGGACAGGGGATCAGCCCCAGCATTTT.

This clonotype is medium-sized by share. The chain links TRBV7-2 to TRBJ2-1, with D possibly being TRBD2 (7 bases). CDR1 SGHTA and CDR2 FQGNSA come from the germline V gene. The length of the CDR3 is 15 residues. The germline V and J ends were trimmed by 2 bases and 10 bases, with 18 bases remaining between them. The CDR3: CASSLQSGGLYEQFF. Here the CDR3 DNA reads TGTGCCAGCAGCTTACAATCCGGGGGGCTTTACGAGCAGTTCTTC.

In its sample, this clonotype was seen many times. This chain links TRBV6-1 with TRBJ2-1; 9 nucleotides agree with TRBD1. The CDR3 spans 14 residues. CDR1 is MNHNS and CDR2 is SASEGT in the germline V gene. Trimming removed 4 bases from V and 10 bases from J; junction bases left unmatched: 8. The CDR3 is CASSGGQGYYEQFF. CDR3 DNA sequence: TGTGCCAGCAGTGGGGGACAGGGATACTACGAGCAGTTCTTC.

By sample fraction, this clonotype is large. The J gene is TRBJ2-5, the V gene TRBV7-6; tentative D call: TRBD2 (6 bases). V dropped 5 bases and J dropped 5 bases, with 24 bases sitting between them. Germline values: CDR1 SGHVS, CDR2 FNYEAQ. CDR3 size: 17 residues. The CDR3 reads CASSPPFGRGEGETQYF. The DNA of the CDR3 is TGTGCCAGCAGCCCCCCTTTCGGGCGGGGCGAGGGGGAGACCCAGTACTTC.

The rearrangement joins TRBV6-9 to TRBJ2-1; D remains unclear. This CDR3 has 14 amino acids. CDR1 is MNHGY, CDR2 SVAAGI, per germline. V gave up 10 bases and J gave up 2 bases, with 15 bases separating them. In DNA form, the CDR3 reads TGTGCCAACTCAAGGGCTAAGGCCTACAATGAGCAGTTCTTC. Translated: CANSRAKAYNEQFF.

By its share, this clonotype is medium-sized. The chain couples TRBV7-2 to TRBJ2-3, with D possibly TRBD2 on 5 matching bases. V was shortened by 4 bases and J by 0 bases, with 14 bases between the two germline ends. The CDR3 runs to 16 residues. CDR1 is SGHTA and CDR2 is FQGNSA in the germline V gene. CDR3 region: CASSSQRTLSTDTQYF. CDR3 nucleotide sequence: TGTGCCAGCAGCTCACAGCGGACTCTAAGCACAGATACGCAGTATTTT.

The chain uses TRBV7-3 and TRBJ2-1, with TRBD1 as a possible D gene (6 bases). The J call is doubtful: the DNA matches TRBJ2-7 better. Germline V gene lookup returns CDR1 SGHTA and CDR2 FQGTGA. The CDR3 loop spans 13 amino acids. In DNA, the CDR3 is TGTGCCAGCAGCTTAACCGGGGACAATGAGCAGTACTTC. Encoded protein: CASSLTGDNEQYF.

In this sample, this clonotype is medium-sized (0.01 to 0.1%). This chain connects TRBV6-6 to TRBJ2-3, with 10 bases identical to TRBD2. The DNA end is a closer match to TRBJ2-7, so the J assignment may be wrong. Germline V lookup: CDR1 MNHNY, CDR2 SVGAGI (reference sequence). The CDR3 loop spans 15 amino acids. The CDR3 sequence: CASSYSSGGAHEQYF. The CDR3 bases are TGTGCCAGCAGTTACTCCAGCGGGGGGGCCCATGAGCAGTACTTC.

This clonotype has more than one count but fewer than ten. CDR3: CASSPNGGNYYNEQFF. In DNA form, the CDR3 reads TGTGCCAGCAGCCCGAACGGGGGCAATTACTACAATGAGCAGTTCTTC. V is TRBV7-4 and J is TRBJ2-1, with D possibly being TRBD1 or TRBD2 (6 bases each). This CDR3 region has 16 residues. With 5 bases removed from V and 3 bases from J, the gap between germline ends came to 17 bases. Germline CDR1 SGHVT, CDR2 SQSDAQ.

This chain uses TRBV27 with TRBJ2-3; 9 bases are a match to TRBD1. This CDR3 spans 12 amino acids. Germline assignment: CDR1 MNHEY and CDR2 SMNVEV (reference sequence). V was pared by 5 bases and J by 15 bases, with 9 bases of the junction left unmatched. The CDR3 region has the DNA TGTGCCAGCAGTGATCCGGGACAGGGAGAATATTTT. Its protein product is CASSDPGQGEYF.

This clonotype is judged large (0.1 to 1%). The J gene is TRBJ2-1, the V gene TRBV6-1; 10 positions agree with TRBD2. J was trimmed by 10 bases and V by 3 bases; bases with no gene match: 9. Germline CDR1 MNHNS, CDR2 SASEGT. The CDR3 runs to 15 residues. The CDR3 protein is CASSEGLAILPEQFF. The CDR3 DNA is TGTGCCAGCAGTGAGGGACTAGCGATTCTTCCGGAGCAGTTCTTC.

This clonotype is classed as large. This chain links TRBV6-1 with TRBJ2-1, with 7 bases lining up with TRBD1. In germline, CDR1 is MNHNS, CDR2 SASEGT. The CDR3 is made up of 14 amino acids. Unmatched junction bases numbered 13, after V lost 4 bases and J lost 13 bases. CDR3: CASSAGQIKETQFF. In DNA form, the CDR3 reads TGTGCCAGCAGTGCGGGACAGATAAAAGAGACCCAGTTCTTC.

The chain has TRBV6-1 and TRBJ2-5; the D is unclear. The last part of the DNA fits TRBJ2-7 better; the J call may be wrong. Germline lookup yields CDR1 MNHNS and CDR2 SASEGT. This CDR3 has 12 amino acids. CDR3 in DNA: TGTGCCAGCAGTGAATTGGTGAGCGAGCAGTACTTC. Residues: CASSELVSEQYF.